This T cell receptor beta chain was identified in a study of blood T cell repertoires in COVID-19. As handled by the study authors: Amplification with reference gene primers provided the estimates of nucleated cell counts. Assay: immunoSEQ multiplex PCR; the TCRdb copy retains only in-frame clones and omits some. The DNA gave D and trimming, while V, J and clone size come from that table. The profile shows 150,000 or so clones, around 80% of them singletons. This CDR3 is 15 amino acids long. CDR1 and CDR2 (germline): SNHLY, FYNNEI. The V end lost 4 bases, the J end lost 2 bases, and 12 bases lay between the germline ends.

Sequences were obtained from peripheral blood. The sequence derives from an elderly woman with acute or convalescent COVID-19. V is TRBV2 and J is TRBJ1-5; the D gene is possibly TRBD1 (6 bases). The CDR3 loop reads CASSVIRGGNQPQHF. The CDR3, as DNA: TGTGCCAGCAGTGTTATCAGGGGTGGCAATCAGCCCCAGCATTTT.